Listed here are 14 T cell receptor beta chains from one sample, sequenced in a study of cytomegalovirus exposure and HLA in healthy donors. It was with 60 Vbeta and 13 Jbeta primers that the PCR ran. The method was immunoSEQ multiplex PCR; TCRdb's version includes in-frame clones alone and lacks a portion of them. The sample gives approximately 210,000 clones, 81% of which show up once; 1.5% to 2% is in the top ten. What was sequenced was PBMCs. Receptor source: a young man in good health and CMV-seronegative.

This clone occurred once. The sample carries other DNA sequences with the same CDR3. V is TRBV6-5 and J is TRBJ1-5; D is uncertain. The CDR3 consists of 14 residues. In germline, CDR1 is MNHEY, CDR2 SVGAGI. V was cut by 2 bases and J by 2 bases, with 7 bases left in between. CDR3 DNA sequence: TGTGCCAGCAGTTACAGGCGGGGCAATCAGCCCCAGCATTTT. Translated, it gives CASSYRRGNQPQHF.

The chain uses TRBV21-1 and TRBJ2-2; the listed D gene, TRBD2, was not tested against the DNA. TRBV21-1 is a recognized pseudogene. This CDR3 has 20 residues. The CDR3 DNA sequence: TGTGCCAGCAGCTCGCTGGAAATCGGACTAGCGGGCTTATACACCGGGGAGCTGTTTTTT. This translates into CASSSLEIGLAGLYTGELFF.

The CDR3 sequence: CASSPRLAGGVQYF. In DNA, the CDR3 is TGTGCCAGCAGCCCTCGTTTAGCGGGGGGCGTGCAGTACTTC. The rearrangement links TRBV7-2 to TRBJ2-7; 10 bases align to TRBD2. This CDR3 region has 14 residues. J lost 9 bases, V lost 5 bases, and 10 bases had no gene match. Germline CDR1 SGHTA, CDR2 FQGNSA.

This chain connects TRBV19 to TRBJ2-1, with TRBD2 matching 8 bases. With V trimmed by 3 bases and J by 7 bases, 5 bases remained unmatched. CDR3 length: 14 amino acids. CDR1 is LNHDA, CDR2 SQIVND, per germline (reference sequence). The CDR3 nucleotides are TGTGCCAGTAGTATGGGCGGGGGGCGAAATGAGCAGTTCTTC. Amino acids: CASSMGGGRNEQFF.

V and J are TRBV6-1 and TRBJ1-5; D is undetermined. This CDR3 is built from 14 residues. V was trimmed by 3 bases and J by 4 bases, leaving 10 bases between them. The germline CDR1 and CDR2 sequences are MNHNS and SASEGT. In nucleotides, the CDR3 is TGTGCCAGCAGTGAGTCGGGATGGAATCAGCCCCAGCATTTT. Its translation: CASSESGWNQPQHF.

The V call is TRBV6-5, the J call TRBJ2-1; tentative D call: TRBD2 (5 bases). V was shortened by 0 bases and J by 8 bases, with 11 bases between the two germline ends. The CDR3 loop spans 14 amino acids. Germline values: CDR1 MNHEY, CDR2 SVGAGI. The CDR3 loop is CASSYSYKEDEQFF. The CDR3, as DNA: TGTGCCAGCAGTTACTCGTATAAGGAGGATGAGCAGTTCTTC.

V and J are TRBV11-2 and TRBJ1-5, with 11 bases matching TRBD1. CDR1 and CDR2 (germline): SGHAT, FQNNGV. The CDR3 sequence is 17 residues long. J lost 2 bases, V lost 5 bases, and 8 bases had no gene match. This CDR3 is CASSPGTGGSGNQPQHF. The CDR3 region has the DNA TGTGCCAGCAGCCCCGGGACAGGGGGGTCGGGCAATCAGCCCCAGCATTTT.

Here the CDR3 reads CASSARPGVYGYTF. The CDR3 DNA reads TGTGCCAGCAGCGCCCGGCCAGGGGTCTATGGCTACACCTTC. The chain combines TRBV9 with TRBJ1-2; a possible D gene is TRBD1 (6 bases). This CDR3 region has 14 residues. V was clipped by 3 bases and J by 4 bases, with 13 bases between them. The germline V gene encodes CDR1 SGDLS and CDR2 YYNGEE.

The chain combines TRBV4-1 with TRBJ1-2, with 7 nucleotides matching TRBD1. Germline V gene lookup returns CDR1 MGHRA and CDR2 YSYEKL. V dropped 1 base and J dropped 4; count of bases not matched to a gene: 15. The CDR3 has 18 amino acids. The CDR3 nucleotides are TGCGCCAGCAGCCAAGCGGGGCTTGACAGGGCTCGAGCCTATGGCTACACCTTC. Protein: CASSQAGLDRARAYGYTF.

This clone was detected only once. This chain joins TRBV18 and TRBJ2-1; the match to TRBD2 covers 11 bases. Trimming cost V 3 bases and J 5 bases; bases outside gene matches: 3. Germline V lookup: CDR1 KGHSH, CDR2 LQKENI. The CDR3 runs to 15 residues. This chain's CDR3 is CASSPLAGGHNEQFF. CDR3 sequence (DNA): TGTGCCAGCTCACCGCTAGCGGGAGGTCACAATGAGCAGTTCTTC.

The gene calls are TRBV10-3 and TRBJ1-1; D remains unclear. The length of the CDR3 is 13 residues. Trimming cost V 2 bases and J 1 base, with 5 bases left between them. The V gene's germline CDR1 is ENHRY and CDR2 SYGVKD. The CDR3 DNA reads TGTGCCATCAGTGAGACAGAGAACACTGAAGCTTTCTTT. It specifies CAISETENTEAFF.

V usage is TRBV5-1 and J usage is TRBJ1-6, with TRBD1 as a possible D gene (6 bases). This CDR3 comprises 15 residues. V was cut by 2 bases and J by 6 bases, with 12 bases left in between. Germline CDR1 and CDR2: SGHRS and YFSETQ. CDR3 residues: CASSLGGAGNSPLHF. The CDR3 coding sequence is TGCGCCAGCAGCTTAGGGGGGGCAGGTAATTCACCCCTCCACTTT.

CDR3 in DNA: TGCGCCAGCAGTCGACAGGGGGATGGTGAGCAGTTCTTC. Translating gives CASSRQGDGEQFF. J is TRBJ2-1 and V is TRBV4-1; 9 bases fit TRBD1. The CDR3 consists of 13 residues. Germline CDR1 and CDR2: MGHRA and YSYEKL. V lost 6 bases to trimming and J lost 9 bases; unmatched junction nucleotides: 6.

This clone was counted a few times. The chain combines TRBV10-2 with TRBJ2-7, with D maybe TRBD2 (5 bases). V was pared by 2 bases and J by 0 bases, with 20 bases between. Germline lookup yields CDR1 WSHSY and CDR2 SAAADI. The CDR3 extends over 18 amino acids. The CDR3 nucleotides are TGCGCCAGCAGTGAGGCATCGGACTGGGAGCCTTCCTCCTACGAGCAGTACTTC. Translated, it gives CASSEASDWEPSSYEQYF.